The subject of this entry is one T cell receptor (beta chain). This clonotype was observed a handful of times. Its cognate antigen has yet to be identified. The input lacks base qualities; no much larger clone sits a single base away. The germline V and J ends show losses of 4 bases and 7 bases respectively, and no gene match explains 16 bases of the junction. Taken from cysteine to phenylalanine, the CDR3 has 17 residues. The only DNA kept is the CDR3, 51 bases in frame from the first base. From a lookup of the germline V gene, CDR1 and CDR2 are MNHEY and SVGEGT. Receptor amplification or capture employed 5' RACE. Sequencing took place on an Illumina HiSeq 2500. A second PCR of about 6 to 11 cycles was performed with a sample-barcoded 5' primer and a J-beta primer mix. Each TCR beta cDNA molecule received a unique molecular identifier from a template-switch 5' adaptor carrying 12 random nucleotides. Each sample yielded at least 3 million CDR3-containing paired-end reads. First-strand cDNA synthesis was performed from all RNA using the Mint cDNA synthesis kit, with priming by a TRBC-specific oligonucleotide. All cDNA was treated with uracil-DNA glycosylase and then went through a first 18-cycle PCR with the universal primers M1SS and BC2_uni_R. The published analysis was carried out like this. For normalization, 1 million high-quality reads were randomly selected from each sample, with every read carrying a distinct molecular identifier. Instead of being binned into consensus sequences, reads with shared molecular identifiers were discarded. MiTCR, set to a Q25 quality threshold and the strictest error-elimination algorithm, was used for CDR3 identification, clonotype clustering and error correction. A nonparametric unseen species model using Euler transformation provided a lower-bound estimate of total TCR beta diversity. TCRdb applied fastp at Q25 and MiXCR to the public reads, then kept only in-frame beta chains. Each entry merges the rows of one CDR3 protein and shows their most common DNA and genes. The V and J calls were not made by the authors but by TCRdb's processing. Within this sample are almost 1 million distinct CDR3 sequences, with just over 50% of them counted one time only. The ten top clones hold 20% to 25% of the sample.

The 39 donors, aged about 6 to 100 years, were systemically healthy Caucasian individuals from Russia. Each donor gave ten milliliters of peripheral blood, collected into EDTA-treated Vacutainer tubes. Ficoll-Paque density-gradient centrifugation was used to isolate PBMCs, with at least 6 million per sample. Total RNA, at least 5.5 micrograms per sample, was extracted from PBMCs with Trizol reagent. The percentages of naive CD45RAhigh/CD27high T cells were determined by flow cytometry on a PBMC aliquot from every donor. The data are from a study of blood T cells in healthy people across ages (dated by TCRdb to the mid-2010s). For the study in its entirety: Template switching captured roughly one uniquely barcoded TCR beta cDNA molecule per two T cells in model experiments. Age-related changes in TCR beta repertoire diversity were measured in the study by deep sequencing normalized with unique cDNA molecular identifiers. Four age groups were formed from the donors: young (average roughly 15 years), middle-aged (just under 40), aged (under 70) and long-lived (around 82). To avoid experimental bias, donors of different ages were spread randomly across the sequencing lanes. Using the same blood draw, the study looked at two additional independent replicas of 1 million unique cDNA reads for two donors, one aged 18 to 29 and the other aged 80 or older.

Here is what the overall study found, with its caveats: The long-lived group showed more naive CD4+ T cells, fewer expanded clones and increased TCR diversity than the aged group, suggesting age selection. The percentage of naive T cells measured by flow cytometry correlated strongly with observed TCR beta diversity. As age increased, observed TCR beta diversity per million T cells dropped in a roughly linear way, and a significant reduction was already evident by age about 40. Because the CMV infection status of the donors was unknown, age-related changes in expanded clonotypes may potentially have been confounded. Estimates of total diversity based on one million sequenced T cells were considered lower bounds and underestimates. Since profiling was done on bulk unsorted PBMCs, naive and antigen-experienced compartments could not be conclusively compared.

The chain couples TRBV6-2 or TRBV6-3 to TRBJ2-7, with 10 bases aligning to TRBD1. Sequencing was carried out using blood. The sequence was collected from a woman aged 55-69 years in good health. The DNA is TGTGCCAGCAGTTTTGGGACAGGGGCTCATTCAGAGTGGGAGCAGTACTTC. It translates as CASSFGTGAHSEWEQYF.